The rows below give T cell receptor beta chains drawn from one sample of a study of blood T cell repertoires in COVID-19. Sequencing was performed with immunoSEQ multiplex PCR; in TCRdb, only in-frame clones are kept and a portion is missing. The table has 40,000 to 50,000 clones, approximately 90% seen once. What was sequenced was peripheral blood. These receptors were taken from a human donor in a cohort sampled during active COVID-19. The CDR3 runs from the conserved cysteine through the conserved F or W. The order of the fields is clone size, D gene, V gene, J gene, CDR3 DNA, CDR3 protein. The D gene is left open where the match is weak. Rows may omit the clone size; those that give it use once, few, many or a size class.

clone size: NA
D gene: NA
V gene: TRBV5-1
J gene: TRBJ2-1
CDR3 DNA: TGCGCCAGCAGCTTGAATCCTAATCCCATTTACAATGAGCAGTTCTTC
CDR3 protein: CASSLNPNPIYNEQFF

clone size: NA
D gene: TRBD1
V gene: TRBV6-5
J gene: TRBJ2-7
CDR3 DNA: TGTGCCAGCAGTCGCTCCGGGACAGGGAGGTACGAGCAGTACTTC
CDR3 protein: CASSRSGTGRYEQYF

clone size: NA
D gene: NA
V gene: TRBV7-9
J gene: TRBJ2-7
CDR3 DNA: TGTGCCAGCAGCTTAATTCCCACGGCAGGCTACGAGCAGTACTTC
CDR3 protein: CASSLIPTAGYEQYF

clone size: few
D gene: TRBD2
V gene: TRBV7-9
J gene: TRBJ2-7
CDR3 DNA: TGTGCCAGCAGCTCATGGACTAGCGGGGACAACTACGAGCAGTACTTC
CDR3 protein: CASSSWTSGDNYEQYF

clone size: NA
D gene: TRBD1
V gene: TRBV2
J gene: TRBJ1-6
CDR3 DNA: TGTGCCAGCAGTCCCGGGACAGGAAATTCACCCCTCCACTTT
CDR3 protein: CASSPGTGNSPLHF

clone size: NA
D gene: NA
V gene: TRBV13
J gene: TRBJ2-4
CDR3 DNA: TGTGCCAGCAGCAAGACCGACAGGGGAGGGGTAGCCAAAAACATTCAGTACTTC
CDR3 protein: CASSKTDRGGVAKNIQYF

clone size: NA
D gene: NA
V gene: TRBV7-6
J gene: TRBJ2-1
CDR3 DNA: TGTGCCAGCAGCCTAGCGAGGAATGAGCAGTTCTTC
CDR3 protein: CASSLARNEQFF

clone size: few
D gene: TRBD1
V gene: TRBV28
J gene: TRBJ2-7
CDR3 DNA: TGTGCCGCTCTGAACGGGACAGGGTCCTACGAGCAGTACTTC
CDR3 protein: CAALNGTGSYEQYF

clone size: NA
D gene: TRBD1
V gene: TRBV10-2
J gene: TRBJ2-4
CDR3 DNA: TGCGCCAGCAGTGGGACGGGACAGGGACAAAACATTCAGTACTTC
CDR3 protein: CASSGTGQGQNIQYF

clone size: once
D gene: NA
V gene: TRBV5-5
J gene: TRBJ1-4
CDR3 DNA: TGTGCCAGCAGCTTGTGGGGGCCCACCGAAAAACTGTTTTTT
CDR3 protein: CASSLWGPTEKLFF

clone size: NA
D gene: TRBD1
V gene: TRBV27
J gene: TRBJ2-2
CDR3 DNA: TGTGCCAGCAGCTTTTCCCGGACAGGGGCCGGGGAGCTGTTTTTT
CDR3 protein: CASSFSRTGAGELFF

clone size: NA
D gene: TRBD2
V gene: TRBV6-5
J gene: TRBJ2-1
CDR3 DNA: TGTGCCAGCAGTACTAGCGGGAGTTCCTACAATGAGCAGTTCTTC
CDR3 protein: CASSTSGSSYNEQFF

clone size: NA
D gene: TRBD2
V gene: TRBV11-2
J gene: TRBJ2-1
CDR3 DNA: TGTGCCAGCAGCTTAGATTCCAATGGGGGGGACCGCTACAATGAGCAGTTCTTC
CDR3 protein: CASSLDSNGGDRYNEQFF

clone size: NA
D gene: TRBD2
V gene: TRBV11-2
J gene: TRBJ2-7
CDR3 DNA: TGTGCCAGCACCCCAACGCCGGGAGGGAACTACGAGCAGTACTTC
CDR3 protein: CASTPTPGGNYEQYF

clone size: NA
D gene: NA
V gene: TRBV12-3/TRBV12-4
J gene: TRBJ1-3
CDR3 DNA: TGTGCCAGCAGTCACCCTAGTGGAAACACCATATATTTT
CDR3 protein: CASSHPSGNTIYF

clone size: few
D gene: NA
V gene: TRBV3-1/TRBV3-2
J gene: TRBJ2-7
CDR3 DNA: TGTGCCAGCAGCCAAGGCCTACTTGCGTCCGAGCAGTACTTC
CDR3 protein: CASSQGLLASEQYF

clone size: NA
D gene: NA
V gene: TRBV25-1
J gene: TRBJ2-7
CDR3 DNA: TGTGCCAGCAGTGAATTGGCATCCTACGAGCAGTACTTC
CDR3 protein: CASSELASYEQYF

clone size: NA
D gene: TRBD1
V gene: TRBV28
J gene: TRBJ1-2
CDR3 DNA: TGTGCCAGCAGCCTCGGACAGGGCTATGGCTACACCTTC
CDR3 protein: CASSLGQGYGYTF

clone size: NA
D gene: TRBD1
V gene: TRBV29-1
J gene: TRBJ1-2
CDR3 DNA: TGCAGCGCACGGACAGGGGACTTCTATGGCTACACCTTC
CDR3 protein: CSARTGDFYGYTF

clone size: NA
D gene: TRBD1
V gene: TRBV7-9
J gene: TRBJ2-5
CDR3 DNA: TGTGCCAGCAGCCCTAGACAGGGCCGGGAGACCCAGTACTTC
CDR3 protein: CASSPRQGRETQYF

clone size: NA
D gene: TRBD1
V gene: TRBV30
J gene: TRBJ1-1
CDR3 DNA: TGTGCCTGGAGCGGGACAGAGCTCTCTCCGGTCAACACTGAAGCTTTCTTT
CDR3 protein: CAWSGTELSPVNTEAFF

clone size: NA
D gene: NA
V gene: TRBV5-1
J gene: TRBJ2-7
CDR3 DNA: TGCGCCAGCAGCTTGGCTGGTCGAGCCTACGAGCAGTACTTC
CDR3 protein: CASSLAGRAYEQYF